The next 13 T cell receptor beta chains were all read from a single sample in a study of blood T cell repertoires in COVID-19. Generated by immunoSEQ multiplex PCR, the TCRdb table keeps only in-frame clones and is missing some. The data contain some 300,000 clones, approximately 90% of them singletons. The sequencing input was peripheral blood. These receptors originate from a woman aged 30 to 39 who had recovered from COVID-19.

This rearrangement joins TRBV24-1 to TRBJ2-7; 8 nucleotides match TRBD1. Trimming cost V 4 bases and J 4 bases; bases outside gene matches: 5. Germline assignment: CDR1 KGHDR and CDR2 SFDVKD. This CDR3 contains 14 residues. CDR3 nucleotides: TGTGCCACCAGTGACTCGGACAGGGTTTACGAGCAGTACTTC. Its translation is CATSDSDRVYEQYF.

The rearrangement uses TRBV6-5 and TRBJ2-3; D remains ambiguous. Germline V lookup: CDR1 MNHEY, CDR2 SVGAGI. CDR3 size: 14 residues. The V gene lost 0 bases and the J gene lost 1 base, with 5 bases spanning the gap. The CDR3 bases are TGTGCCAGCAGTTACTCAATAGGCACAGATACGCAGTATTTT. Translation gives CASSYSIGTDTQYF.

In DNA, the CDR3 is TGTGCCAGCAAACCCTCCGGGACAGCTAGCACAGATACGCAGTATTTT. This codes for CASKPSGTASTDTQYF. V is TRBV5-4 and J is TRBJ2-3; 7 bases line up with TRBD1. The CDR3 is 16 amino acids. Germline CDR1 reads SGHNT; CDR2 reads YYREEE (reference sequence). The V and J ends lost 6 bases and 0 bases, in that order; junction bases with no gene match: 10.

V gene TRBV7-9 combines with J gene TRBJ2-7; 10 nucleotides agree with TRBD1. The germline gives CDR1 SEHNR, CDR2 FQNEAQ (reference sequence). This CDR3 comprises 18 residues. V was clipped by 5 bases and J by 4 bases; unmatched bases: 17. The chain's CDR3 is CASSVPGQGSREGYEQYF. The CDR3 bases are TGTGCCAGCAGCGTTCCGGGACAGGGGTCCAGGGAGGGTTACGAGCAGTACTTC.

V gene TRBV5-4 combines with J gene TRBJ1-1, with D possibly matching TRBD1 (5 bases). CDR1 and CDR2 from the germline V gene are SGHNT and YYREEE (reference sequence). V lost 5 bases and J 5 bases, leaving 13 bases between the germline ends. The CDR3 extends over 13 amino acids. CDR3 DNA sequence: TGTGCCAGCAGTTTCGAAGGGGTGACTGAAGCTTTCTTT. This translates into CASSFEGVTEAFF. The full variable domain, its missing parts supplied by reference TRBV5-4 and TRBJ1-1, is ETGVTQSPTHLIKTRGQQVTLRCSSQSGHNTVSWYQQALGQGPQFIFQYYREEENGRGNFPPRFSGLQFPNYSSELNVNALELDDSALYLCASSFEGVTEAFFGQGTRLTVV.

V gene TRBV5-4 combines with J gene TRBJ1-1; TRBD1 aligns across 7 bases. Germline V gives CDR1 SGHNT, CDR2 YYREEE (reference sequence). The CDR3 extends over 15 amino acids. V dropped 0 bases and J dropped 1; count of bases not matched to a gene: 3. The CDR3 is CASSLGRTGNTEAFF. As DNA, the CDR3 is TGTGCCAGCAGCTTGGGGAGGACAGGGAACACTGAAGCTTTCTTT.

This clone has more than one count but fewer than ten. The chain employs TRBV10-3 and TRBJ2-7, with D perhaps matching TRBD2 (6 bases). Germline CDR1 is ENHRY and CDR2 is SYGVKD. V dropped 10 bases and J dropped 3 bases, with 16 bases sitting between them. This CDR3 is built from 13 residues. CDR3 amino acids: CASGTDPHYEQYF. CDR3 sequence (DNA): TGTGCCAGCGGGACCGATCCTCACTACGAGCAGTACTTC.

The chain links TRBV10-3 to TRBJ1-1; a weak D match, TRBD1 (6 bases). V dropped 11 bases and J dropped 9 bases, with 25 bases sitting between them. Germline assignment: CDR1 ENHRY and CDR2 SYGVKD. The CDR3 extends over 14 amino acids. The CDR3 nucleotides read TGTGCCGCGCTGTCGGAGGACAGCGAGACGAAAGCTTTCTTT. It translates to CAALSEDSETKAFF.

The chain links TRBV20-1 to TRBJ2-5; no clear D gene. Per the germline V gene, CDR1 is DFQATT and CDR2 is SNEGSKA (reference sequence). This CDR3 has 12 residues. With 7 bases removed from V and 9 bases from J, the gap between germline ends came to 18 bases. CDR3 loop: CSVSISTSAQYF. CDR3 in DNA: TGCAGTGTTAGTATTAGCACCTCGGCCCAGTACTTC.

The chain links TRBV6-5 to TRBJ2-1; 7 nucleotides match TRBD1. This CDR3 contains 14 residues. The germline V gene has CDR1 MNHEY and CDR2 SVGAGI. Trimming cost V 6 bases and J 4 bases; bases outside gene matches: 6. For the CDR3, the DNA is TGTGCCAGCAGCCCCGGGACAGATTACAATGAGCAGTTCTTC. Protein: CASSPGTDYNEQFF.

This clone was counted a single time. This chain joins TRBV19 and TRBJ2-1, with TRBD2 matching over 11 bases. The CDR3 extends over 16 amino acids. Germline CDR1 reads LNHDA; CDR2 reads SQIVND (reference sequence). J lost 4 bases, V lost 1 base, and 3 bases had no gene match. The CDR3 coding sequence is TGTGCCAGTAGTATAGTCGCTAGCGGGGGGTACAATGAGCAGTTCTTC. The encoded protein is CASSIVASGGYNEQFF.

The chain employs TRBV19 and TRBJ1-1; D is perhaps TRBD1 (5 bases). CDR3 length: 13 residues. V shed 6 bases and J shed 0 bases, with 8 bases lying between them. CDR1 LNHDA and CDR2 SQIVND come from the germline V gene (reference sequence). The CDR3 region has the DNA TGTGCCAGTAGCATACAGGTGAACACTGAAGCTTTCTTT. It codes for CASSIQVNTEAFF.

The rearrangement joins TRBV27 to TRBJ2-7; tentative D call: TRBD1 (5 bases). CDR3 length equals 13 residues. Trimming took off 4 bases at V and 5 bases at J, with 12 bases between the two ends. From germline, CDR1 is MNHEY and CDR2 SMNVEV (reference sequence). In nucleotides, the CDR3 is TGTGCCAGCAGTTCCTCCAGGGTGCACGAGCAGTACTTC. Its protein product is CASSSSRVHEQYF.